The clone carrying this T cell receptor (beta chain) has a handful of counts. The sample comes from a study of cytomegalovirus exposure and HLA in healthy donors. CDR1 and CDR2 from the germline V gene are LNHDA and SQIVND (reference sequence). V was shortened by 4 bases and J by 13 bases, with 11 bases between the two germline ends. This CDR3 comprises 11 residues. The primer mix had 60 Vbeta and 13 Jbeta primers. TCRdb keeps only in-frame clones here, not all; method: immunoSEQ multiplex PCR. The sample carries 150,000 to 200,000 clones, roughly 74% recorded once. The sample taken for sequencing was PBMCs. The chain couples TRBV19 to TRBJ2-1; D perhaps matches TRBD1 (6 bases). The sequence was collected from a woman aged 25 to 39 in good health and CMV-seronegative. The CDR3 region is CASSTDRSQFF. CDR3 nucleotide sequence: TGTGCCAGTAGTACGGACAGATCACAGTTCTTC.